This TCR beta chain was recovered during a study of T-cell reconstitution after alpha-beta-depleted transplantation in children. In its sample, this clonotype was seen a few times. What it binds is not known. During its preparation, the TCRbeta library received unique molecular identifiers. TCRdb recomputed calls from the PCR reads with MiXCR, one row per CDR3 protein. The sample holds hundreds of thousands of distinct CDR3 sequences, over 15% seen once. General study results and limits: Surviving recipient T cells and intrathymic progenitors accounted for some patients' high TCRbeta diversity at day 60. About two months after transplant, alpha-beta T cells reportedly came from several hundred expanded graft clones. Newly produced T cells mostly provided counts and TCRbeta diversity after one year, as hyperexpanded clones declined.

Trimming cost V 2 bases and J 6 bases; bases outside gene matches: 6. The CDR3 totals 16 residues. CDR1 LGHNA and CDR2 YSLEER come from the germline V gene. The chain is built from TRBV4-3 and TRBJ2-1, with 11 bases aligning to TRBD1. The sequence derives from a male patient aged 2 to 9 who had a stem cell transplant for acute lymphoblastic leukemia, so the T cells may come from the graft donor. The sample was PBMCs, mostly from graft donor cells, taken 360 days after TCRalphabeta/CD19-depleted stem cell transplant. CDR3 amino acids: CASSQTGGQGVNEQFF. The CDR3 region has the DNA TGCGCCAGCAGCCAAACGGGGGGACAGGGGGTCAATGAGCAGTTCTTC.